This TCR beta chain was sequenced in a study of T cell responses to AZD1222 COVID-19 vaccine. This table comes from immunoSEQ multiplex PCR, and its TCRdb copy is limited to in-frame clones, with some not included. The table shows tens of thousands of clones, with nearly 90% occurring only once. CDR1 SEHNR and CDR2 FQNEAQ come from the germline V gene (reference sequence). V lost 0 bases and J 0 bases, leaving 15 bases between the germline ends. This CDR3 is 18 amino acids long. Study outcomes and limitations: The number of AZD1222 recipients seropositive at baseline was only 6 or 7. Without day 14 samples, only post-peak T cell repertoires were studied.

This clone appeared a single time. Antigen specificity is unknown. This chain uses TRBV7-9 with TRBJ1-3; D is ambiguous. Sequencing used peripheral blood, obtained on day 0 of MenACWY control vaccination. The sequence came from an adult in good health. This CDR3 reads CASSLAVVGGPSGNTIYF. The CDR3 DNA sequence: TGTGCCAGCAGCTTAGCGGTTGTAGGAGGTCCCTCTGGAAACACCATATATTTT.